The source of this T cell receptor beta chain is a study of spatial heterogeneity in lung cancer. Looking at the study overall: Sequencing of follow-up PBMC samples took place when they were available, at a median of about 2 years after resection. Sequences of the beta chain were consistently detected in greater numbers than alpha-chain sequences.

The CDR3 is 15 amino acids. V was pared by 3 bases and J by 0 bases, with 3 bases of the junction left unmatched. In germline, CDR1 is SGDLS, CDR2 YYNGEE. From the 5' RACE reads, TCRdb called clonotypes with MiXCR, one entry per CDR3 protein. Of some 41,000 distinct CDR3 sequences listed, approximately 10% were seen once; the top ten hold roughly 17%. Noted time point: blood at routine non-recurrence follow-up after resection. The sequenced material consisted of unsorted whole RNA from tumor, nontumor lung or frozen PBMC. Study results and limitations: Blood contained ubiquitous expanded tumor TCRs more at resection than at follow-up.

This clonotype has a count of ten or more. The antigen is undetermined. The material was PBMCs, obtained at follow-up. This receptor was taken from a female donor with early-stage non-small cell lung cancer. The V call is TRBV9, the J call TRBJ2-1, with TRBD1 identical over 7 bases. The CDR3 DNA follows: TGTGCCAGCAGCGAGGGGGCAGGCTCCTACAATGAGCAGTTCTTC. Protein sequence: CASSEGAGSYNEQFF.